This record looks at one T cell receptor (beta chain) sequence and its context. Looked up from germline, CDR1 is MDHEN and CDR2 is SYDVKM. The length of the CDR3 is 15 residues. The V and J ends lost 5 bases and 6 bases, in that order; junction bases with no gene match: 9. The sample is drawn from a study of blood T cell repertoires in COVID-19. Study summary: T cells, B-cell-depleted T cells, or PBMCs provided the cDNA or gDNA that served as material.

During active infection, Seattle patients enrolled and were then monitored through disease. As processed by the authors: Researchers report that nucleated cell counts were estimated from reference gene primer amplification. Here immunoSEQ multiplex PCR was the method, and the copy in TCRdb shows in-frame clones only, minus some. The V and J calls and clone size are taken from that table; D and trimming were inferred from the DNA. The profile shows under 200,000 clones, about 85% of them singletons. The chain has TRBV28 and TRBJ2-7, with 11 bases lining up with TRBD2. This receptor was taken from a woman in her sixties or seventies with COVID-19, enrolled during active disease. The sample taken for sequencing was peripheral blood. The CDR3 loop reads CASSATSGSLGEQYF. The DNA for the CDR3 is TGTGCCAGCAGTGCCACTAGCGGGAGCTTGGGCGAGCAGTACTTC.